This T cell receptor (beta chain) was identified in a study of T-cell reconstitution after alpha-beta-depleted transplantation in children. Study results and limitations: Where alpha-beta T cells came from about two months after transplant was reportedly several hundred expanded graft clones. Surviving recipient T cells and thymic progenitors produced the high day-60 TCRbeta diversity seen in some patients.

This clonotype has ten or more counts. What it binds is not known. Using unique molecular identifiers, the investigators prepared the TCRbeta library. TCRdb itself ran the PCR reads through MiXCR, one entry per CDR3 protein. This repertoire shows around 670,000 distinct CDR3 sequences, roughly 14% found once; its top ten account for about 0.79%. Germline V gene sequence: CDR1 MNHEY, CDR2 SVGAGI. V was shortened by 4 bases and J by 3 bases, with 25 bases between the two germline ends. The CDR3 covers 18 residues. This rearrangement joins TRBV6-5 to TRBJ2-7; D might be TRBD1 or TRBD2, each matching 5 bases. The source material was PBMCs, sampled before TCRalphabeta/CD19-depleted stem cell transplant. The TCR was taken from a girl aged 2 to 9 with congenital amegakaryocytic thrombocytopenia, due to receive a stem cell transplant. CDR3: CASSSGPKSLRRGYEQYF. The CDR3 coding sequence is TGTGCCAGCAGTTCGGGGCCAAAATCGCTCCGTCGGGGCTACGAGCAGTACTTC.